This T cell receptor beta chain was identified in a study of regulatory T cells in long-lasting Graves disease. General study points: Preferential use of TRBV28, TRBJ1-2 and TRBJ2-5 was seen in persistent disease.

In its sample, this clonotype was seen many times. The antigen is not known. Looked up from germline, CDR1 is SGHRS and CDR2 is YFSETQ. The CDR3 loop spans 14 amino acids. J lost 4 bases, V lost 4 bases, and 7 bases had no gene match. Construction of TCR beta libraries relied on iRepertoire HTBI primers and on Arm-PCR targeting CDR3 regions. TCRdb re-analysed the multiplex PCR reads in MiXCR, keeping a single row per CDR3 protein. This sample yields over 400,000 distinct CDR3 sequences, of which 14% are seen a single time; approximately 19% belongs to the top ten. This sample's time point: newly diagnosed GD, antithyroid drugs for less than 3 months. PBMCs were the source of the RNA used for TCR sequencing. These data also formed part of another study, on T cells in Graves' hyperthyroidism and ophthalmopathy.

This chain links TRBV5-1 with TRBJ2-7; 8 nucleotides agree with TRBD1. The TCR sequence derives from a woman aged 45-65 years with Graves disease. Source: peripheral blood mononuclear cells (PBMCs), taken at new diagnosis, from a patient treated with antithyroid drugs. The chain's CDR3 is CASSNRDRPYEQYF. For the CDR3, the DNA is TGCGCCAGCAGCAACCGGGACAGGCCTTACGAGCAGTACTTC.